A single sample is the source of the 30 T cell receptor beta chains below, sequenced in a study of blood T cell repertoires in COVID-19. TCRdb keeps only in-frame clones here, not all; method: immunoSEQ multiplex PCR. The data contain 490,000 or so clones, approximately 90% of them seen just once; the ten biggest clones take up approximately 8%. The sequenced sample consisted of PBMCs or T cells enriched from blood (not recorded which). The receptors come from a woman aged 55-70 years who had recovered from COVID-19.

The chain joins TRBV18 to TRBJ2-7; TRBD2 aligns across 7 bases. The CDR3 is 14 residues long. Germline CDR1 and CDR2: KGHSH and LQKENI. The J segment lost 3 bases and the V segment lost 4 bases, leaving 6 bases of the junction unmatched. The CDR3 region is CASSQVGGSYEQYV. The CDR3 bases are TGTGCCAGCTCACAGGTCGGCGGGAGCTACGAGCAGTACGTC.

In its sample, this clone was seen a few times. This chain joins TRBV6-4 and TRBJ1-1; D is perhaps TRBD1 (6 bases). Germline V gives CDR1 MRHNA, CDR2 SNTAGT. Deletions cut 6 bases from V and 4 bases from J, with 12 bases between. This CDR3 has 13 residues. CDR3 coding DNA: TGTGCCAGCAGCCCGACAGGCGGCACTGAAGCTTTCTTT. Its protein is CASSPTGGTEAFF.

This chain uses TRBV24-1 with TRBJ2-1; 8 positions agree with TRBD1. After removal of 4 bases from V and 6 bases from J, the junction contained 7 bases not matched to a gene. CDR1 KGHDR and CDR2 SFDVKD come from the germline V gene. The CDR3 runs to 15 residues. DNA for the CDR3: TGTGCCACCAGTGACGACAGGGGCGCGGGCAATGAGCAGTTCTTC. It translates to CATSDDRGAGNEQFF.

The J gene is TRBJ2-3, the V gene TRBV19; 8 bases agree with TRBD2. This CDR3 region has 14 residues. V shed 4 bases, J shed 3 bases, and the junction held 3 bases outside the gene matches. The V gene's germline CDR1 is LNHDA and CDR2 SQIVND (reference sequence). The CDR3 sequence is CASSRAGGTDTQYF. CDR3 coding DNA: TGTGCCAGTAGTAGGGCGGGGGGTACAGATACGCAGTATTTT.

This chain links TRBV7-8 with TRBJ1-1; the D is unclear. V was shortened by 3 bases and J by 1 base, with 6 bases between the two germline ends. CDR3 size: 13 residues. Germline V gives CDR1 SGHVS, CDR2 FQNEAQ. CDR3 residues: CASSLTRNTEAFF. CDR3 DNA: TGTGCCAGCAGCTTGACAAGGAACACTGAAGCTTTCTTT.

J is TRBJ1-1 and V is TRBV13; D unresolved. V was trimmed by 1 base and J by 2 bases, leaving 23 bases between them. The CDR3 spans 19 residues. Germline CDR1 is PRHDT and CDR2 is FYEKMQ (reference sequence). Here the CDR3 reads CASSLVGLPPFISNTEAFF. CDR3 bases: TGTGCCAGCAGCTTAGTGGGCCTCCCCCCCTTTATTTCCAACACTGAAGCTTTCTTT.

This clone was recorded only once. The V and J genes are TRBV7-2 and TRBJ2-2, with a weak D call TRBD2 (7 bases). There are 15 residues in the CDR3. Trimming pared 3 bases from V and 3 bases from J, leaving 11 bases between. In germline, CDR1 is SGHTA, CDR2 FQGNSA. The CDR3 region has the DNA TGTGCCAGCAGCTTCCGGGGGGCGGACACCGGGGAGCTGTTTTTT. Its translation: CASSFRGADTGELFF.

The genes are TRBV27 and TRBJ2-3; TRBD2 matches 12 bases. The CDR3 consists of 14 residues. V trimming: 5 bases; J trimming: 6 bases; junction bases outside the gene matches: 3. Per the germline V gene, CDR1 is MNHEY and CDR2 is SMNVEV (reference sequence). The CDR3 DNA reads TGTGCCAGCAGTACTAGCGGGGGGTGGGATACGCAGTATTTT. It is translated as CASSTSGGWDTQYF.

The CDR3: CASSLASGGRNEQFF. In DNA, the CDR3 is TGCGCCAGCAGCTTGGCCTCGGGGGGTAGGAATGAGCAGTTCTTC. The gene calls are TRBV5-1 and TRBJ2-1; 7 nucleotides agree with TRBD2. This CDR3 region has 15 residues. CDR1 and CDR2 (germline): SGHRS, YFSETQ. After removal of 0 bases from V and 7 bases from J, the junction contained 7 bases not matched to a gene.

The gene calls are TRBV5-1 and TRBJ2-7, with D hard to call. Trimming shortened V by 0 bases and J by 3 bases, and 7 bases separated the two germline ends. The CDR3 spans 13 residues. From germline, CDR1 is SGHRS and CDR2 YFSETQ. The CDR3 nucleotides are TGCGCCAGCAGCTTGGACAGCCACTACGAGCAGTACTTC. It is translated as CASSLDSHYEQYF. The full variable domain, in which reference TRBV5-1 and TRBJ2-7 provide the parts outside the CDR3, is KAGVTQTPRYLIKTRGQQVTLSCSPISGHRSVSWYQQTPGQGLQFLFEYFSETQRNKGNFPGRFSGRQFSNSRSEMNVSTLELGDSALYLCASSLDSHYEQYFGPGTRLTVT.

The chain employs TRBV18 and TRBJ2-3; 9 bases are shared with TRBD1. Germline CDR1 KGHSH, CDR2 LQKENI. The junction had 7 bases not matched to a gene; V was cut back by 3 bases and J by 6 bases. This CDR3 region has 15 residues. In DNA form, the CDR3 reads TGTGCCAGCTCACCGCGAGGGACAGGGCCGGATACGCAGTATTTT. This sequence encodes CASSPRGTGPDTQYF.

V usage is TRBV5-4 and J usage is TRBJ1-2; 8 bases align to TRBD1. Germline V gene lookup returns CDR1 SGHNT and CDR2 YYREEE (reference sequence). V was clipped by 4 bases and J by 2 bases; unmatched bases: 4. The CDR3 is 14 residues long. CDR3 sequence reads: CASSPGQGNYGYTF. For the CDR3, the DNA is TGTGCCAGCAGCCCCGGACAGGGAAACTATGGCTACACCTTC.

The J gene is TRBJ1-1, the V gene TRBV9; 7 bases map to TRBD1. The CDR3 loop spans 17 amino acids. Germline V gene sequence: CDR1 SGDLS, CDR2 YYNGEE. The J segment lost 9 bases and the V segment lost 0 bases, leaving 17 bases of the junction unmatched. CDR3 nucleotide sequence: TGTGCCAGCAGCGTAGCCCCTTGGGGGACAGTCGGAGGGAAAGCTTTCTTT. This sequence encodes CASSVAPWGTVGGKAFF.

The J gene is TRBJ2-3, the V gene TRBV2, with D possibly being TRBD1 (6 bases). The CDR3 spans 14 residues. Germline V gives CDR1 SNHLY, CDR2 FYNNEI. V was pared by 6 bases and J by 9 bases, with 19 bases between. The CDR3 here is CASRTDLGAWTQYF. CDR3 bases: TGTGCCAGCAGAACAGATCTGGGGGCCTGGACGCAGTATTTT.

J is TRBJ2-3 and V is TRBV24-1, with 7 bases that match TRBD2. Looked up from germline, CDR1 is KGHDR and CDR2 is SFDVKD. Germline trimming cut 4 bases from V and 5 bases from J; bases unmatched to any gene: 17. CDR3 length: 18 residues. The CDR3: CATSDSAGLAEQLDTQYF. The DNA for the CDR3 is TGTGCCACCAGTGACTCCGCGGGGCTAGCGGAGCAATTAGATACGCAGTATTTT.

The chain combines TRBV5-1 with TRBJ2-3; D is perhaps TRBD2 (6 bases). This CDR3 has 16 amino acids. Germline lookup yields CDR1 SGHRS and CDR2 YFSETQ. V lost 0 bases to trimming and J lost 9 bases, with 20 bases between them. The DNA for the CDR3 is TGCGCCAGCAGCTTGGGGGGTAGCGGTACGGTCATCACGCAGTATTTT. Its protein is CASSLGGSGTVITQYF. Filled out from reference TRBV5-1 and TRBJ2-3, the complete variable domain reads KAGVTQTPRYLIKTRGQQVTLSCSPISGHRSVSWYQQTPGQGLQFLFEYFSETQRNKGNFPGRFSGRQFSNSRSEMNVSTLELGDSALYLCASSLGGSGTVITQYFGPGTRLTVL.

This sequence joins TRBV14 and TRBJ2-2, with D maybe TRBD2 (5 bases). Trimming cost V 4 bases and J 0 bases, with 12 bases left between them. Germline lookup yields CDR1 SGHDN and CDR2 FVKESK. The CDR3 contains 16 residues. CDR3 region: CASSPGRAANTGELFF. Here the CDR3 DNA reads TGTGCCAGCAGCCCTGGGCGGGCAGCGAACACCGGGGAGCTGTTTTTT.

The chain is built from TRBV6-2 or TRBV6-3 and TRBJ2-7; 7 positions match TRBD2. The CDR3 is made up of 12 amino acids. Trimming cost V 3 bases and J 12 bases; bases outside gene matches: 8. The germline gives CDR1 MNHEY, CDR2 SVGEGT. The CDR3: CASSYMAGVVYF. DNA of the CDR3: TGTGCCAGCAGTTATATGGCGGGGGTGGTGTACTTC.

The chain employs TRBV6-4 and TRBJ1-5; TRBD1 aligns across 7 bases. This CDR3 has 14 residues. Trimming removed 6 bases from V and 6 bases from J; junction bases left unmatched: 8. The germline CDR1 and CDR2 sequences are MRHNA and SNTAGT. CDR3 sequence: CASSPTGVGQPQHF. DNA of the CDR3: TGTGCCAGCAGCCCCACAGGGGTCGGTCAGCCCCAGCATTTT.

This clone came up once. J is TRBJ1-1 and V is TRBV27, with D uncertain. Germline V gene lookup returns CDR1 MNHEY and CDR2 SMNVEV (reference sequence). This CDR3 region has 15 residues. The V end lost 0 bases, the J end lost 4 bases, and 12 bases lay between the germline ends. CDR3 bases: TGTGCCAGCAGTTTATCCATAGGAAGGAGCACTGAAGCTTTCTTT. Its protein product is CASSLSIGRSTEAFF.

V is TRBV11-2 and J is TRBJ2-3; 7 bases are a match to TRBD2. Germline values: CDR1 SGHAT, CDR2 FQNNGV. The CDR3 sequence is 17 residues long. Germline trimming cut 5 bases from V and 0 bases from J; bases unmatched to any gene: 11. CDR3: CASSPGTTSTSTDTQYF. The CDR3 nucleotides read TGTGCCAGCAGCCCCGGGACTACGAGTACTAGCACAGATACGCAGTATTTT.

Only a few counts were recorded for this clone. The rearrangement uses TRBV6-1 and TRBJ1-1; tentatively, D is TRBD1 (5 bases). CDR3 length equals 15 residues. V lost 0 bases to trimming and J lost 10 bases, with 18 bases between them. The V gene's germline CDR1 is MNHNS and CDR2 SASEGT. In nucleotides, the CDR3 is TGTGCCAGCAGTGAAGCTAGTCGTCAGGGAATAGGAGCTTTCTTT. It is translated as CASSEASRQGIGAFF.

The V and J genes are TRBV10-3 and TRBJ1-3, with 8 nucleotides matching TRBD1. The germline CDR1 and CDR2 sequences are ENHRY and SYGVKD. V was pared by 3 bases and J by 5 bases, with 3 bases of the junction left unmatched. This CDR3 is 14 amino acids long. The chain's CDR3 is CAISDPGGRNTIYF. DNA of the CDR3: TGTGCCATCAGTGACCCAGGGGGCCGAAACACCATATATTTT.

The chain recombines TRBV19 with TRBJ1-5; 9 positions agree with TRBD1. J gave up 1 base and V 9 bases, and 4 bases lay outside the gene matches. Germline V gene sequence: CDR1 LNHDA, CDR2 SQIVND (reference sequence). The CDR3 has 14 amino acids. CDR3 coding DNA: TGTGCCAGCCGGACAGGGGCGAGCAATCAGCCCCAGCATTTT. It specifies CASRTGASNQPQHF.

The V and J genes are TRBV5-1 and TRBJ2-7; TRBD1 matches 10 bases. V shed 0 bases and J 0 bases; nucleotides not matched to a gene: 3. CDR1 is SGHRS, CDR2 YFSETQ, per germline. The CDR3 covers 16 residues. The CDR3 DNA reads TGCGCCAGCAGCTTGGAGGGGACAGGGGACTCCTACGAGCAGTACTTC. This sequence encodes CASSLEGTGDSYEQYF.

This clone came up once. The chain combines TRBV9 with TRBJ1-1, with D maybe TRBD1 (5 bases). The V end was cut by 6 bases, the J end by 2 bases, with 11 bases between. This CDR3 has 13 amino acids. CDR1 is SGDLS, CDR2 YYNGEE, per germline. The CDR3 bases are TGTGCCAGCACCAAGACAGATAACACTGAAGCTTTCTTT. As protein: CASTKTDNTEAFF.

V and J are TRBV2 and TRBJ2-3; 7 nucleotides line up with TRBD1. Germline values: CDR1 SNHLY, CDR2 FYNNEI. The CDR3 has 13 amino acids. V was pared by 6 bases and J by 2 bases, with 2 bases of the junction left unmatched. The CDR3 DNA reads as TGTGCCAGCAGCGGACAGGCCACAGATACGCAGTATTTT. It encodes CASSGQATDTQYF.

The chain carries TRBV7-6 and TRBJ1-4; TRBD1 matches 10 bases. Germline V lookup: CDR1 SGHVS, CDR2 FNYEAQ. With 2 bases clipped from V and 10 bases from J, the junction kept 7 bases outside the gene matches. The CDR3 loop spans 15 amino acids. In DNA, the CDR3 is TGTGCCAGCAGCTTATCCAACGGACAGGGGGGAAAACTGTTTTTT. It encodes CASSLSNGQGGKLFF.

There are a few counts of this clone. The V gene is TRBV7-8, the J gene TRBJ1-3; a weak D match, TRBD1 (6 bases). Germline V gives CDR1 SGHVS, CDR2 FQNEAQ. V dropped 5 bases and J dropped 4 bases, with 12 bases sitting between them. This CDR3 spans 14 amino acids. The CDR3 bases are TGTGCCAGCAGCCCCACAGGGTCCGGAAACACCATATATTTT. It codes for CASSPTGSGNTIYF.

The chain links TRBV12-3 or TRBV12-4 to TRBJ1-4; no clear D gene. Deletions cut 4 bases from V and 9 bases from J, with 6 bases between. The CDR3 totals 11 residues. The CDR3 DNA reads as TGTGCCAGCAGTTATAGTCAAAAACTGTTTTTT. Translated, it gives CASSYSQKLFF.